Listed below are T cell receptor beta chains from one sample, sequenced in a study of cytomegalovirus exposure and HLA in healthy donors. Sequencing was performed with immunoSEQ multiplex PCR; in TCRdb, only in-frame clones are kept and a portion is missing. The repertoire includes fewer than 250,000 clones, just under 90% of them detected once, and around 3% sits in the top ten. The specimen was PBMCs. The receptor source for this set is a man aged 18 to 29 in good health and CMV-seronegative. CDR3s include the opening cysteine and the closing phenylalanine or tryptophan. The D gene is left open where the match is weak. Clone size is given for some rows only: seen once, a few or many times, or a class if the clone is expanded.

V gene	J gene	clone size	D gene	CDR3 DNA	CDR3 protein
TRBV19	TRBJ2-5	.	TRBD1	TGTGCCAGTAGTATCGAGGACAGGTCCGGTGAGACCCAGTACTTC	CASSIEDRSGETQYF
TRBV2	TRBJ2-3	.	TRBD2	TGTGCCAGCAACCGACCCTTGACTAGCGGGGGCACAGATACGCAGTATTTT	CASNRPLTSGGTDTQYF
TRBV5-1	TRBJ2-2	.	TRBD1	TGCGCCAGCAGCTTCCGGGACAGGGTGGGGAACACCGGGGAGCTGTTTTTT	CASSFRDRVGNTGELFF
TRBV29-1	TRBJ2-7	.	.	TGCAGCGTTGAAGAGGGCACAGCCTACGAGCAGTACTTC	CSVEEGTAYEQYF
TRBV6-6	TRBJ2-3	.	.	TGTGCCAGCGCCCGGGATTCTAGCACAGATACGCAGTATTTT	CASARDSSTDTQYF
TRBV28	TRBJ1-2	once	.	TGTGCCAGCAGGGCCGGGGGAGGTGACTATGGCTACACCTTC	CASRAGGGDYGYTF
TRBV28	TRBJ2-4	.	.	TGTGCCAGCAGTTCCCTTGGGGGGTGGGTGGCCAAAAACATTCAGTACTTC	CASSSLGGWVAKNIQYF
TRBV5-1	TRBJ2-3	.	.	TGCGCCAGCAGCTCCCCCGCAGATACGCAGTATTTT	CASSSPADTQYF
TRBV9	TRBJ2-2	.	TRBD1	TGTGCCAGCAGCGCCGGACAGGGGTTCGGGGAGCTGTTTTTT	CASSAGQGFGELFF
TRBV6-5	TRBJ1-1	.	.	TGTGCCAGCAGTTACTCGTCAGGGGCCGGGACTGAAGCTTTCTTT	CASSYSSGAGTEAFF
TRBV5-1	TRBJ2-1	.	TRBD2	TGCGCCAGCAGCTTGCCCCTAGCGGGGGGTAGCAATGAGCAGTTCTTC	CASSLPLAGGSNEQFF
TRBV18	TRBJ1-3	.	.	TGTGCCAGCTCACCGACCAGGGCAGGAAACACCATATATTTT	CASSPTRAGNTIYF
TRBV6-5	TRBJ1-2	.	.	TGTGCCAGCTCGGGTCTTTTCGGGGTCCAGGGCTACACCTTC	CASSGLFGVQGYTF
TRBV5-1	TRBJ2-7	once	.	TGCGCCAGCAGCTCGACCCACACAGGATACTACGAGCAGTACTTC	CASSSTHTGYYEQYF
TRBV6-5	TRBJ1-1	.	TRBD1	TGTGCCAGCAGCCGATACAGGGGCACTGAAGCTTTCTTT	CASSRYRGTEAFF
TRBV7-2	TRBJ2-5	.	.	TGTGCCAGCAGCGCCACGGTGGAGACCCAGTACTTC	CASSATVETQYF
TRBV4-1	TRBJ1-2	few	TRBD1	TGCGCCAGCAGCCAGGACAGGGGAAACTATGGCTACACCTTC	CASSQDRGNYGYTF
TRBV11-2	TRBJ2-7	.	.	TGTGCCAGCAGCTTAGATAGGTGGGGCAGTCTGTACGAGCAGTACTTC	CASSLDRWGSLYEQYF
TRBV19	TRBJ2-5	.	.	TGTGCCAGTAGTACCGTTAGCGGCCAAGAGACCCAGTACTTC	CASSTVSGQETQYF
TRBV19	TRBJ2-7	.	.	TGTGCCAGTAGTATGCAGGGGGGTTACGAGCAGTACTTC	CASSMQGGYEQYF
TRBV30	TRBJ1-2	.	.	TGTGCCTGGACCCCGGGACAAGGGGGATATGGCTACACCTTC	CAWTPGQGGYGYTF
TRBV28	TRBJ1-4	.	.	TGTGCCAGCAGTTTTACAGGGTCAACTAATGAAAAACTGTTTTTT	CASSFTGSTNEKLFF